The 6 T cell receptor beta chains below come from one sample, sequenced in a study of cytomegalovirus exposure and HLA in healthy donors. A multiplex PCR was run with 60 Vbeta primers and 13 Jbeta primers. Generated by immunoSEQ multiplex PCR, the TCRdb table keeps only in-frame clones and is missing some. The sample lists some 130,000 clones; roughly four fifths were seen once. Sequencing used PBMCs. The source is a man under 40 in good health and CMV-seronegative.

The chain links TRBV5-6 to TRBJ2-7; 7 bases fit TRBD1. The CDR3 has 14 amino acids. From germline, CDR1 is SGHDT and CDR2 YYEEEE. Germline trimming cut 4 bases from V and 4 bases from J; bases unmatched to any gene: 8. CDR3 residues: CASSLTGEGYEQYF. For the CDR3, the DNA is TGTGCCAGCAGCCTTACAGGGGAAGGGTACGAGCAGTACTTC. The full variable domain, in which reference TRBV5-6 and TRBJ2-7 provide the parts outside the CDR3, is DAGVTQSPTHLIKTRGQQVTLRCSPKSGHDTVSWYQQALGQGPQFIFQYYEEEERQRGNFPDRFSGHQFPNYSSELNVNALLLGDSALYLCASSLTGEGYEQYFGPGTRLTVT.

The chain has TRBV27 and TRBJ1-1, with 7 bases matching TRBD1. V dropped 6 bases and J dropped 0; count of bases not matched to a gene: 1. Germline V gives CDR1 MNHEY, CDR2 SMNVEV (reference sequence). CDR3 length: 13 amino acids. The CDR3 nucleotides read TGTGCCAGCAGGACAGGGTTGAACACTGAAGCTTTCTTT. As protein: CASRTGLNTEAFF.

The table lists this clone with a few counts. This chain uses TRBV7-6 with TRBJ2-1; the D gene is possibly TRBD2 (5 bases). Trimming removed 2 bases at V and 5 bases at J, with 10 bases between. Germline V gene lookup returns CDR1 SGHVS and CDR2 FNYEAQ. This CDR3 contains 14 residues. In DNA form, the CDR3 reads TGTGCCAGCAGCTTAAACTACGGGGACAATGAGCAGTTCTTC. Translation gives CASSLNYGDNEQFF.

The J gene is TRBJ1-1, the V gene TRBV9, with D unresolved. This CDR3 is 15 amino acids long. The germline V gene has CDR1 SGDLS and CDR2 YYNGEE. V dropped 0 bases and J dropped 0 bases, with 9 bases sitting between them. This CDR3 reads CASSVAGNLNTEAFF. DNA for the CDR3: TGTGCCAGCAGCGTAGCAGGAAATCTGAACACTGAAGCTTTCTTT.

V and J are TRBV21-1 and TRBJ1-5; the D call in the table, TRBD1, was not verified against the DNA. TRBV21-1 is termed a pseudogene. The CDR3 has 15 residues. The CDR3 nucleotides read TGTGCCAGCAGCAAATGGCAGGTTTCCCCGCCGCCCCAGCATTTT. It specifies CASSKWQVSPPPQHF.

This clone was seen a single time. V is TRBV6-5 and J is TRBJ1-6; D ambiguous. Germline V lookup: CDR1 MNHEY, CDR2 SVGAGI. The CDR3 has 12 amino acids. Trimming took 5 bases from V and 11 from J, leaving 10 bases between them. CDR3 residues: CASSNAGAPLHF. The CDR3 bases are TGTGCCAGCAGTAACGCCGGAGCACCCCTCCACTTT.